These T cell receptor beta chains were read from a single sample in a study of T cell changes during pregnancy in multiple sclerosis. The table came from immunoSEQ multiplex PCR; TCRdb's copy has only in-frame clones and leaves some out. The sample consists of under 50,000 clones, approximately 94% of them appearing once. Sequencing used CD4+ T cells from peripheral blood mononuclear cells, obtained after pregnancy. These receptors originate from a female donor with multiple sclerosis, enrolled in a pregnancy study. Each CDR3 is given with its conserved first and last residue.

len	v_gene	j_gene	CDR3aa
16	TRBV27	TRBJ1-6	CASSISDRLPNSPLHF
13	TRBV4-1	TRBJ2-7	CASSQAGAYEQYF
11	TRBV10-3	TRBJ1-2	CAIRKQEGYTF
14	TRBV7-2	TRBJ1-2	CASSPTNLGVGYTF
14	TRBV5-1	TRBJ1-1	CASSLLAGNTEAFF
13	TRBV19	TRBJ1-2	CASSIDSNYGYTF
15	TRBV2	TRBJ1-2	CASSELGVKSDGYTF
16	TRBV12-5	TRBJ2-7	CASGTRPGQASYEQYF
15	TRBV7-8	TRBJ2-1	CASSPGWKTYNEQFF
12	TRBV7-9	TRBJ1-2	CASSGGNYGYTF
16	TRBV5-1	TRBJ2-3	CASRPLSRTSTDTQYF
15	TRBV27	TRBJ1-5	CASSLSVYGDQPQHF
14	TRBV5-1	TRBJ1-1	CASSPRVVNTEAFF
14	TRBV21-1	TRBJ2-5	CARTTSGVVETQYF
14	TRBV7-2	TRBJ1-2	CASSLETADYGYTF
17	TRBV5-1	TRBJ2-3	CASSVILAGGSTDTQYF
20	TRBV23-1	TRBJ2-7	CASSQIRRDRGLVSTYEQYF
15	TRBV6-5	TRBJ2-1	CASRPQRGGYNEQFF
16	TRBV5-1	TRBJ1-4	CASSPSGGLTNEKLFF
11	TRBV30	TRBJ1-1	CACQGFTEAFF
14	TRBV4-2	TRBJ2-7	CASSRRLDAYEQYF
15	TRBV19	TRBJ1-6	CASSPAGHTNSPLHF
15	TRBV5-1	TRBJ1-4	CASSALEGWNEKLFF
15	TRBV19	TRBJ2-7	CASSQQGAVRGEQYF
16	TRBV11-2	TRBJ2-3	CASSLSLGTGTDTQYF
13	TRBV29-1	TRBJ2-2	CSADRGGTGELFF
15	TRBV10-3	TRBJ2-2	CAISLAGGPHGELFF
16	TRBV7-8	TRBJ1-2	CASSLAAIGGGYGYTF
8	TRBV29-1	TRBJ1-2	CSVEDRQF
19	TRBV7-9	TRBJ2-7	CASSPIGTPGTGFSYEQYF
14	TRBV18	TRBJ2-7	CASSPVAGSYEQYF
15	TRBV6-4	TRBJ2-2	CASSEHLANTGELFF
17	TRBV6-1	TRBJ1-6	CASSGTGLGLGNSPLHF
19	TRBV5-1	TRBJ2-3	CASSWTIAGHISSTDTQYF
15	TRBV27	TRBJ2-7	CASSTQLAGGHEQYF
16	TRBV7-8	TRBJ1-1	CASTQLPKRGRTEAFF
16	TRBV5-6	TRBJ2-7	CASSLEWRGSSYEQYF
12	TRBV12-5	TRBJ1-1	CASLTGNTEAFF
12	TRBV5-4	TRBJ1-2	CASSLGRDGYTF
13	TRBV14	TRBJ1-6	CASSQDPAQALHF
14	TRBV7-3	TRBJ2-1	CASSFQGTYNEQFF
16	TRBV18	TRBJ1-5	CASSINGLPLGQPQHF
13	TRBV7-8	TRBJ1-2	CASSVRVDYGYTF
15	TRBV7-8	TRBJ1-5	CASSGPGGGNQPQHF
13	TRBV10-1	TRBJ2-7	CASGGYSEYEQYF
14	TRBV7-7	TRBJ2-1	CASSLDRVSDEQFF
14	TRBV29-1	TRBJ1-1	CSEITGDMNTEAFF
16	TRBV4-2	TRBJ2-7	CASSQVPLTGAYEQYF